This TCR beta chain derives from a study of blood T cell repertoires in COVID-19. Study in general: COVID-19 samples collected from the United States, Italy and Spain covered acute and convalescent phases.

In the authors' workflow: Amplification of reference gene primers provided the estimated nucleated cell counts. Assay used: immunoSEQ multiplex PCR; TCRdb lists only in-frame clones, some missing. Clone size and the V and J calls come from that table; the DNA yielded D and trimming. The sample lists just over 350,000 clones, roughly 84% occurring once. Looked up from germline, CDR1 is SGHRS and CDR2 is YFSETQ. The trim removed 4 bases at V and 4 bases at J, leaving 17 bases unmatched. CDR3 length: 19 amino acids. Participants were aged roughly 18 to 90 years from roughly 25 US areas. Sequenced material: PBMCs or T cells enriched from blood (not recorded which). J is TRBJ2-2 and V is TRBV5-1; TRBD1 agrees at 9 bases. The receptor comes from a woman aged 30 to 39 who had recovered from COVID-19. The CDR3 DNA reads TGCGCCAGCAGCACCTACCAGGCTTACAGGGGGCTAGTCACCGGGGAGCTGTTTTTT. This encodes CASSTYQAYRGLVTGELFF.